These 25 T cell receptor beta chains were sequenced from one sample in a study of regulatory T cells in long-lasting Graves disease (dated by TCRdb to about 2021). The time point label on this specimen signifies: persistent/refractory GD, antithyroid drugs over 5 years with positive TRAb. RNA was extracted from PBMCs in TRIzol for both TCR sequencing and RNA sequencing. The library was prepared using multiplex PCR. Reads for this sample came from an Illumina HiSeq 4000. To build TCR beta libraries, CDR3 regions were amplified by Arm-PCR using iRepertoire HTBI primers. The raw public reads went through TCRdb reprocessing: fastp at Q25, MiXCR clone calling, in-frame beta chains kept. Identical CDR3 protein sequences are pooled into one entry, listed with their most common genes and DNA. The sample contains roughly 490,000 distinct CDR3 sequences, about 20% of them found a single time. In total, the top ten clones hold around 12% of the sample.

Sample: peripheral blood mononuclear cells (PBMCs), taken when the disease was refractory, from a patient treated with antithyroid drugs. The source of these receptors is a female donor with Graves disease.

The sample holds many counts of this clonotype. The rearrangement joins TRBV12-3 or TRBV12-4 to TRBJ1-1; D ambiguous. The V gene lost 4 bases and the J gene lost 3 bases, with 9 bases spanning the gap. This CDR3 comprises 13 residues. In DNA form, the CDR3 reads TGTGCCAGCAGTTACTCTGTCTACACTGAAGCTTTCTTT. Encoded protein: CASSYSVYTEAFF.

This clonotype was detected a few times. The chain is built from TRBV4-1 and TRBJ2-5; 7 nucleotides line up with TRBD1. With 2 bases clipped from V and 5 bases from J, the junction kept 8 bases outside the gene matches. The CDR3 totals 15 residues. Germline V gene sequence: CDR1 MGHRA, CDR2 YSYEKL. CDR3 bases: TGCGCCAGCAGCCAAAAACAGGGGTCGGGGGAGACCCAGTACTTC. Translating it yields CASSQKQGSGETQYF.

This clonotype showed up many times. The junction shows a germline mismatch at one end, possibly a read error. This sequence joins TRBV29-1 and TRBJ2-7; 10 nucleotides agree with TRBD1. Germline CDR1 SQVTM, CDR2 ANQGSEA. This CDR3 is 13 amino acids long. CDR3 region: CSVEGQGDHEQYF. The CDR3 DNA reads as TGCAGCGTGGAAGGACAGGGGGACCACGAGCAGTACTTC.

Many counts were recorded for this clonotype. The V gene is TRBV6-5, the J gene TRBJ2-7, with a tentative D call TRBD2 (6 bases). The CDR3 is made up of 15 amino acids. Germline V gives CDR1 MNHEY, CDR2 SVGAGI. The germline V and J ends were trimmed by 2 bases and 2 bases, with 13 bases remaining between them. The chain's CDR3 is CASSYGEERTYEQYF. The CDR3 DNA follows: TGTGCCAGCAGTTACGGGGAGGAGAGAACCTACGAGCAGTACTTC.

As for this clonotype: The junction and the germline gene differ at one end; a read error may be behind it. The chain uses TRBV7-2 and TRBJ1-2; a weak D match, TRBD1 (5 bases). The CDR3 has 15 amino acids. Germline CDR1 SGHTA, CDR2 FQGNSA. The CDR3 DNA is TGTGTCAGCAGCTCACTACTGGGGGACCCCTATGGCTACACCTTC. This sequence encodes CVSSSLLGDPYGYTF.

This clonotype was picked up a small number of times. The gene calls are TRBV28 and TRBJ1-1; D remains ambiguous. V lost 3 bases to trimming and J lost 8 bases, with 4 bases between them. Germline V gene data show CDR1 as MDHEN and CDR2 as SYDVKM. The CDR3 has 10 amino acids. This chain's CDR3 is CASSFGEAFF. The CDR3 coding sequence is TGTGCCAGCAGTTTCGGCGAAGCTTTCTTT. Full variable domain (outside the CDR3, taken from reference TRBV28 and TRBJ1-1): DVKVTQSSRYLVKRTGEKVFLECVQDMDHENMFWYRQDPGLGLRLIYFSYDVKMKEKGDIPEGYSVSREKKERFSLILESASTNQTSMYLCASSFGEAFFGQGTRLTVV.

With regard to this clonotype: Sequence at one end of the junction differs from germline and may be a read error. The chain has TRBV6-4 and TRBJ2-5; no clear D gene. The germline CDR1 and CDR2 sequences are MRHNA and SNTAGT. The CDR3 totals 16 residues. The CDR3 reads CAGSDSRTNHQETQYF. Here the CDR3 DNA reads TGTGCCGGCAGTGACTCTCGTACCAACCACCAAGAGACCCAGTACTTC.

This clonotype has just a few counts. The V and J genes are TRBV5-1 and TRBJ1-1; D is unresolved. The CDR3 runs 14 residues. From germline, CDR1 is SGHRS and CDR2 YFSETQ. Trimming left V 7 bases short and J 4 bases short, with 17 bases between. CDR3 residues: CASFLRPGATEAFF. The CDR3 DNA reads as TGCGCCAGCTTCTTACGGCCGGGAGCCACTGAAGCTTTCTTT. Looking up the rest from reference TRBV5-1 and TRBJ1-1 gives the full variable domain: KAGVTQTPRYLIKTRGQQVTLSCSPISGHRSVSWYQQTPGQGLQFLFEYFSETQRNKGNFPGRFSGRQFSNSRSEMNVSTLELGDSALYLCASFLRPGATEAFFGQGTRLTVV.

This clonotype has ten or more counts. The J gene is TRBJ2-5, the V gene TRBV12-3 or TRBV12-4; 10 positions match TRBD2. This CDR3 spans 19 amino acids. The ends lost 0 bases at V and 1 base at J; junction bases unmatched: 11. CDR3 region: CASSLALPAGGLGQETQYF. CDR3 DNA: TGTGCCAGCAGTTTAGCTCTGCCAGCGGGGGGGCTTGGCCAAGAGACCCAGTACTTC.

V and J are TRBV29-1 and TRBJ2-4, with D maybe TRBD1 (5 bases). Trimming cost V 4 bases and J 2 bases, with 9 bases left between them. Germline V CDR1 and CDR2: SQVTM, ANQGSEA. The CDR3 extends over 13 amino acids. CDR3 amino acids: CSVVAGTKNIQYF. The CDR3 bases are TGCAGCGTTGTAGCAGGGACCAAAAACATTCAGTACTTC.

The chain combines TRBV20-1 with TRBJ2-5; 8 nucleotides align to TRBD1. The ends lost 4 bases at V and 2 bases at J; junction bases unmatched: 6. CDR3 length: 14 amino acids. Germline lookup yields CDR1 DFQATT and CDR2 SNEGSKA (reference sequence). The CDR3 region has the DNA TGCAGTGCTAAAGACGGACAGGGACAAGAGACCCAGTACTTC. It yields the protein CSAKDGQGQETQYF.

The J gene is TRBJ2-7, the V gene TRBV7-9; 8 bases align to TRBD2. The germline V gene encodes CDR1 SEHNR and CDR2 FQNEAQ (reference sequence). V shed 5 bases and J 3 bases; nucleotides not matched to a gene: 6. The CDR3 runs to 14 residues. The CDR3 sequence: CASSISTSDYEQYF. CDR3 bases: TGTGCCAGCAGCATTTCGACTAGCGACTACGAGCAGTACTTC.

This clonotype has a handful of counts. CDR3: CASSFRHNYGYTF. The CDR3 bases are TGTGCCAGCAGTTTTCGGCACAACTATGGCTACACCTTC. The rearrangement joins TRBV28 to TRBJ1-2; D unclear. The length of the CDR3 is 13 residues. The germline gives CDR1 MDHEN, CDR2 SYDVKM. The V end lost 3 bases, the J end lost 2 bases, and 7 bases lay between the germline ends.

This clonotype was detected a few times. This chain joins TRBV5-1 and TRBJ2-5, with TRBD2 matching 12 bases. V was pared by 4 bases and J by 5 bases, with 6 bases of the junction left unmatched. Germline V lookup: CDR1 SGHRS, CDR2 YFSETQ. The CDR3 loop spans 15 amino acids. CDR3 protein: CASSQTSGSLETQYF. The CDR3 DNA follows: TGCGCCAGCAGCCAGACTAGCGGGAGTTTGGAGACCCAGTACTTC. Complete variable domain (other parts from reference TRBV5-1 and TRBJ2-5): KAGVTQTPRYLIKTRGQQVTLSCSPISGHRSVSWYQQTPGQGLQFLFEYFSETQRNKGNFPGRFSGRQFSNSRSEMNVSTLELGDSALYLCASSQTSGSLETQYFGPGTRLLVL.

The V and J genes are TRBV19 and TRBJ2-3; TRBD2 matches 7 bases. The CDR3 loop spans 14 amino acids. Germline V CDR1 and CDR2: LNHDA, SQIVND (reference sequence). The junction had 8 bases not matched to a gene; V was cut back by 9 bases and J by 2 bases. In DNA form, the CDR3 reads TGTGCCAGCAAACTCGGACTAGACACAGATACGCAGTATTTT. This sequence encodes CASKLGLDTDTQYF.

This clonotype has ten or more counts. CDR3 sequence (DNA): TGTGCCAGCAGTGAAGCGCTTCGGGGCGCCGGGGAGCTGTTTTTT. Translating it yields CASSEALRGAGELFF. The chain recombines TRBV2 with TRBJ2-2; D possibly uses TRBD1 or TRBD2 (5 bases each). V was cut by 0 bases and J by 6 bases, with 11 bases left in between. Germline V gives CDR1 SNHLY, CDR2 FYNNEI. There are 15 residues in the CDR3.

This clonotype has a count of ten or more. The chain couples TRBV20-1 to TRBJ2-5; 12 nucleotides line up with TRBD2. CDR1 and CDR2 from the germline V gene are DFQATT and SNEGSKA (reference sequence). The CDR3 is 18 amino acids. J gave up 1 base and V 0 bases, and 9 bases lay outside the gene matches. CDR3 DNA sequence: TGCAGTGCTAGAGATCGCCTAGCGGGAGGGAGCGCCCAAGAGACCCAGTACTTC. It is translated as CSARDRLAGGSAQETQYF.

This clonotype came up many times. This chain links TRBV20-1 with TRBJ1-1; a weak D match, TRBD1 (6 bases). The V end lost 1 base, the J end lost 4 bases, and 13 bases lay between the germline ends. Germline values: CDR1 DFQATT, CDR2 SNEGSKA (reference sequence). The CDR3 is 14 residues long. DNA for the CDR3: TGCAGTGCTAGAGGTTTAGCGGGGGCCACTGAAGCTTTCTTT. This gives the protein CSARGLAGATEAFF.

This clonotype was seen at least ten times. V and J are TRBV28 and TRBJ1-2, with 7 positions matching TRBD1. CDR1 and CDR2 from the germline V gene are MDHEN and SYDVKM. V lost 8 bases to trimming and J lost 4 bases; unmatched junction nucleotides: 4. CDR3 length equals 12 residues. DNA for the CDR3: TGTGCCAGCGCGACAGGGACCTATGGCTACACCTTC. Residues: CASATGTYGYTF.

This chain connects TRBV3-1 to TRBJ1-3; D is unresolved. Germline V gene lookup returns CDR1 LGHDT and CDR2 YNNKEL (reference sequence). The V end lost 0 bases, the J end lost 14 bases, and 11 bases lay between the germline ends. The CDR3 is 12 residues long. CDR3 region: CASSQEEGPLYF. The CDR3 DNA follows: TGTGCCAGCAGCCAAGAAGAAGGGCCTCTATATTTT.

Ten or more counts support this clonotype. The genes are TRBV12-3 or TRBV12-4 and TRBJ2-7, with D maybe TRBD2 (5 bases). Between the trimmed V and J ends, which lost 4 bases and 2 bases, there was a span of 9 bases. The CDR3 length is 13 residues. The CDR3 region is CASSSARAYEQYF. The CDR3 coding sequence is TGTGCCAGCAGTTCAGCGAGGGCCTACGAGCAGTACTTC.

The V and J genes are TRBV6-2 or TRBV6-3 and TRBJ1-1; D unclear. V lost 6 bases and J lost 0, with 20 bases in between. CDR1 MNHEY and CDR2 SVGEGT come from the germline V gene. The CDR3 contains 17 residues. Written as DNA, the CDR3 is TGTGCCAGCAGCGGCGGATTTCAAGGGCGGATGAACACTGAAGCTTTCTTT. This encodes CASSGGFQGRMNTEAFF.

V gene TRBV7-2 combines with J gene TRBJ1-6, with D hard to call. Germline loops: CDR1 SGHTA, CDR2 FQGNSA. The length of the CDR3 is 14 residues. V was shortened by 4 bases and J by 7 bases, with 11 bases between the two germline ends. The CDR3 loop is CASSSREENSPLHF. The CDR3 nucleotides are TGTGCCAGCAGCTCAAGAGAAGAAAATTCACCCCTCCACTTT.

This chain joins TRBV7-2 and TRBJ1-6, with D uncertain. The CDR3 has 16 residues. CDR1 and CDR2 from the germline V gene are SGHTA and FQGNSA. With 1 base removed from V and 6 bases from J, the gap between germline ends came to 13 bases. The CDR3 loop reads CASSLGGMACNSPLHF. The CDR3 coding sequence is TGTGCCAGCAGCTTAGGGGGAATGGCGTGTAATTCACCCCTCCACTTT.

This clonotype was detected many times. The V and J genes are TRBV6-2 or TRBV6-3 and TRBJ1-1; D might be TRBD1 (5 bases). The V end lost 3 bases, the J end lost 7 bases, and 12 bases lay between the germline ends. The CDR3 length is 13 residues. Germline-derived CDR1 and CDR2 are MNHEY and SVGEGT. The CDR3, as DNA: TGTGCCAGCAGTTATGGGGCTTTGGGTGAAGCTTTCTTT. Encoded protein: CASSYGALGEAFF.